This T cell receptor beta chain was recorded in a study of blood T cell repertoires in COVID-19. Study context: The study drew acute and convalescent COVID-19 samples from the United States, Italy and Spain. PBMCs, B-cell-depleted T cells, or T cells provided the cDNA or gDNA that made up the material.

Germline V gene lookup returns CDR1 SGHTA and CDR2 FQGTGA. Unmatched junction bases numbered 6, after V lost 4 bases and J lost 4 bases. The CDR3 spans 15 residues. Using immunoSEQ multiplex PCR, the repertoire was profiled, and TCRdb retains in-frame clones only, with some absent. The sample holds approximately 190,000 clones, about nine tenths seen once. The source material was peripheral blood. J is TRBJ2-1 and V is TRBV7-3, with 8 bases lining up with TRBD1. This sequence originates from an older man with acute or convalescent COVID-19. CDR3 nucleotide sequence: TGTGCCAGCAGCTCGCAGGGGGCGAATTACAATGAGCAGTTCTTC. It yields the protein CASSSQGANYNEQFF.